Sequencing of this T cell receptor (beta chain) was carried out in a study of T cells after yellow fever vaccination. V lost 3 bases to trimming and J lost 6 bases, with 13 bases between them. This CDR3 is 13 amino acids long. The germline V gene encodes CDR1 DFQATT and CDR2 SNEGSKA (reference sequence). For this clonotype: The antigen remains undetermined.

Study findings and constraints: Clonotypes shared by both compartments, CD4 and CD8, made up a small share. Post-booster repertoires contained most primary-vaccination clones again (about 95% CD4, about 90% CD8).

Via MiXCR, TCRdb re-called the 5' RACE reads, giving one row per CDR3 protein. This sample has 400,000 to 650,000 distinct CDR3 sequences, with roughly a fifth found just once. The receptor was derived from a man aged 18 to 30 who received the YFV17D yellow fever vaccine. The sequencing here drew on PBMCs, taken less than 25 days after the first yellow fever vaccination. The chain recombines TRBV20-1 with TRBJ2-3; tentative D call: TRBD1 (5 bases). In DNA, the CDR3 is TGCAGTGCTAGCGGCAGGGCGGCCGATACGCAGTATTTT. Translation: CSASGRAADTQYF.